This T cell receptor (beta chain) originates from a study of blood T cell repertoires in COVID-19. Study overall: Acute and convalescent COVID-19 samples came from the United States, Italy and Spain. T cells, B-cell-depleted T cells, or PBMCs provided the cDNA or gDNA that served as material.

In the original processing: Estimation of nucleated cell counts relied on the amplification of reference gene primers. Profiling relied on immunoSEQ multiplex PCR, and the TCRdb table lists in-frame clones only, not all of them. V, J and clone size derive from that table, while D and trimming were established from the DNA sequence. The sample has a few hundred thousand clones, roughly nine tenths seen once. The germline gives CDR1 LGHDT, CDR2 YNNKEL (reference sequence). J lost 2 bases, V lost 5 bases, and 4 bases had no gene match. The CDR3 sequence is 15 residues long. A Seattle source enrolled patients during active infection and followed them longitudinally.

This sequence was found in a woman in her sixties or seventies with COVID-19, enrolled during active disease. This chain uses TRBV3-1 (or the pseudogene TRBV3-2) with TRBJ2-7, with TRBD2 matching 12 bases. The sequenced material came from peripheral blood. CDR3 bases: TGTGCCAGCAGCTTCGGACTAGCGGGGACCTACGAGCAGTACTTC. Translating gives CASSFGLAGTYEQYF.